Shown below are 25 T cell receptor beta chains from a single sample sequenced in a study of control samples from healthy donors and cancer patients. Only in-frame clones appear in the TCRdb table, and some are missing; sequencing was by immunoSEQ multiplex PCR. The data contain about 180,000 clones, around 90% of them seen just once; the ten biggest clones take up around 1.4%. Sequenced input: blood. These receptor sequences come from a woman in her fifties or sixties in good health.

The CDR3 here is CASSWGGYQETQYF. DNA of the CDR3: TGCGCCAGCAGCTGGGGGGGATACCAAGAGACCCAGTACTTC. V gene TRBV5-1 combines with J gene TRBJ2-5, with TRBD2 identical over 7 bases. The CDR3 has 14 amino acids. Per germline, CDR1 SGHRS and CDR2 YFSETQ. Trimming removed 3 bases from V and 0 bases from J; junction bases left unmatched: 2. Full variable domain (rest looked up from reference TRBV5-1 and TRBJ2-5): KAGVTQTPRYLIKTRGQQVTLSCSPISGHRSVSWYQQTPGQGLQFLFEYFSETQRNKGNFPGRFSGRQFSNSRSEMNVSTLELGDSALYLCASSWGGYQETQYFGPGTRLLVL.

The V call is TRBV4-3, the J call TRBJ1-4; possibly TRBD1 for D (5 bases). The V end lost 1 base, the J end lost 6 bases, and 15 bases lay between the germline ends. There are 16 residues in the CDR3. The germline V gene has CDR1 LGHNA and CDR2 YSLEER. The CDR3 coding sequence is TGCGCCAGCAGCCAAGTTTGGACGGGAGGGGATGAAAAACTGTTTTTT. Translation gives CASSQVWTGGDEKLFF.

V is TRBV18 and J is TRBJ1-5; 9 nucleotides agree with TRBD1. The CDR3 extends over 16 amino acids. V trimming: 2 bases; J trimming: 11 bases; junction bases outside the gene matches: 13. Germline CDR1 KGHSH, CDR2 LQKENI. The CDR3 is CASSPSTGTGSSAQHF. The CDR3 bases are TGTGCCAGCTCACCATCGACCGGGACAGGGAGTTCGGCCCAGCATTTT.

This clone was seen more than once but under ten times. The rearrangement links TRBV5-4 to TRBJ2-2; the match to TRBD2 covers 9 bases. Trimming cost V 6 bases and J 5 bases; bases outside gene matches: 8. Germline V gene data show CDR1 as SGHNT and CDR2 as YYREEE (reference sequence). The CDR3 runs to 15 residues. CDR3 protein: CASTFDSGGTGELFF. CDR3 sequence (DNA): TGTGCCAGCACCTTCGATAGCGGGGGAACCGGGGAGCTGTTTTTT.

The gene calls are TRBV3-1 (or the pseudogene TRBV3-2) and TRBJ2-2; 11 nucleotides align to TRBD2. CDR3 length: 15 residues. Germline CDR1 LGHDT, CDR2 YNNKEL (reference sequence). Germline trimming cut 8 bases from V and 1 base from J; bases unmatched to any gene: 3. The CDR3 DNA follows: TGTGCCAGCGGTGGACTAGCGGGGAACACCGGGGAGCTGTTTTTT. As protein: CASGGLAGNTGELFF.

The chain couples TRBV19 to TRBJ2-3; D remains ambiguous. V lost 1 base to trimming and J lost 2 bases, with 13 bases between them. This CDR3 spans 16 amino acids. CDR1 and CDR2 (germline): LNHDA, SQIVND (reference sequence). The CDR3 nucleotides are TGTGCCAGTAGTATAGCCCGAGACTGGGCCACAGATACGCAGTATTTT. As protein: CASSIARDWATDTQYF.

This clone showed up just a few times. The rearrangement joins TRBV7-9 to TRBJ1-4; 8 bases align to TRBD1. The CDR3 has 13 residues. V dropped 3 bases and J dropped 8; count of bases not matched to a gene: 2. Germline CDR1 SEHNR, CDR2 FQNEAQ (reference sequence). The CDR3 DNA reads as TGTGCCAGCAGCTTGGACAGGGTAGAAAAACTGTTTTTT. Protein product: CASSLDRVEKLFF.

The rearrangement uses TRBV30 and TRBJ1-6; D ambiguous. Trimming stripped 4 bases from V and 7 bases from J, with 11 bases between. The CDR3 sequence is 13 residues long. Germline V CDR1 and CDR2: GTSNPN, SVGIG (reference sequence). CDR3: CAWKWDGNSPLHF. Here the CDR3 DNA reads TGTGCCTGGAAATGGGATGGGAATTCACCCCTCCACTTT.

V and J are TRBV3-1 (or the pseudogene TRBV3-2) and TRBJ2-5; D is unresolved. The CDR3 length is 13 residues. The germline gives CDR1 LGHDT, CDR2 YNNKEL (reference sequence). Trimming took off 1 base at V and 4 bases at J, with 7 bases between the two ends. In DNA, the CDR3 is TGTGCCAGCAGCCAAGGACGGAGAGAGACCCAGTACTTC. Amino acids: CASSQGRRETQYF.

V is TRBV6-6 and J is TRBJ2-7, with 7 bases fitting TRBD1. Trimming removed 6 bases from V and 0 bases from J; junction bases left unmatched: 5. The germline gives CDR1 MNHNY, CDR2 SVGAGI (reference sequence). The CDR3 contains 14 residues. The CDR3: CASSPRQGSYEQYF. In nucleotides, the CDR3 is TGTGCCAGCAGCCCCCGACAGGGCTCCTACGAGCAGTACTTC.

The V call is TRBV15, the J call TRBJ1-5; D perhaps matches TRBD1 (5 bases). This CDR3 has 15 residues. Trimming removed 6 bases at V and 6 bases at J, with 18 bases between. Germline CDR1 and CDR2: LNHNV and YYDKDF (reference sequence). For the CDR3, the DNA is TGTGCCACCAGTAAGGCGGGGCAGGCAAGTCAGCCCCAGCATTTT. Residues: CATSKAGQASQPQHF.

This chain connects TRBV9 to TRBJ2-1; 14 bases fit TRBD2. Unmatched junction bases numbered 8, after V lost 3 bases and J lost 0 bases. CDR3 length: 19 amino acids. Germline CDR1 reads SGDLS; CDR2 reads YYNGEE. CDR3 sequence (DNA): TGTGCCAGCAGCGGACGACTAGCGGGGGGGTCTAGCTCCTACAATGAGCAGTTCTTC. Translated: CASSGRLAGGSSSYNEQFF. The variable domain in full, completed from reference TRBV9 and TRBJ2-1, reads DSGVTQTPKHLITATGQRVTLRCSPRSGDLSVYWYQQSLDQGLQFLIQYYNGEERAKGNILERFSAQQFPDLHSELNLSSLELGDSALYFCASSGRLAGGSSSYNEQFFGPGTRLTVL.

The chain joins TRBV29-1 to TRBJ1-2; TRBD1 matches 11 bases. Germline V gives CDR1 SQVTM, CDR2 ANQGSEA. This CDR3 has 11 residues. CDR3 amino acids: CSGQGARGYTF. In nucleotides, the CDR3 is TGCAGTGGACAGGGGGCACGGGGCTACACCTTC.

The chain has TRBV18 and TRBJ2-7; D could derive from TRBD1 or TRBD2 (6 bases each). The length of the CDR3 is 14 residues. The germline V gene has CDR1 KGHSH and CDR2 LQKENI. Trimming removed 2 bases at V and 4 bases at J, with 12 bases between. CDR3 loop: CASSPTGGSYEQYF. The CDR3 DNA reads TGTGCCAGCTCACCAACCGGGGGCTCTTACGAGCAGTACTTC.

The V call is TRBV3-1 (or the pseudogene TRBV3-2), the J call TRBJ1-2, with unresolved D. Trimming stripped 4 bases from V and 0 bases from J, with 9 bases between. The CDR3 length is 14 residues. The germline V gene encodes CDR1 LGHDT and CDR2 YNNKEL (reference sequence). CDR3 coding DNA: TGTGCCAGCAGCCTACGTACCGCTAACTATGGCTACACCTTC. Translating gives CASSLRTANYGYTF.

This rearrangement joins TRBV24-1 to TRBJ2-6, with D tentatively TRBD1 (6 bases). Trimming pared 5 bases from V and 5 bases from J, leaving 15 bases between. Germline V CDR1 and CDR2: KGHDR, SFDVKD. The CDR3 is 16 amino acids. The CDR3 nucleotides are TGTGCCACCAGTGCTTCCCTCAGGGGCTGGGCCAACGTCCTGACTTTC. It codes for CATSASLRGWANVLTF.

CDR3 protein: CASSQRALGGTDTQYF. CDR3 DNA: TGCGCCAGCAGCCAAAGGGCTCTGGGGGGCACAGATACGCAGTATTTT. The V and J genes are TRBV4-3 and TRBJ2-3, with D perhaps being TRBD1 or TRBD2 (5 bases each). V lost 2 bases to trimming and J lost 1 base, with 13 bases between them. Germline CDR1 reads LGHNA; CDR2 reads YSLEER. The CDR3 is 16 residues long.

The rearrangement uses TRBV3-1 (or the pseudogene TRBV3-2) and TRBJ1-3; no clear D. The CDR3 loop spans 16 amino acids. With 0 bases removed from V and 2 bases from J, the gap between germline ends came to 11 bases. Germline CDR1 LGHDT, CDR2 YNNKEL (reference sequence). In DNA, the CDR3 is TGTGCCAGCAGCCAAGATCGGGGAATCACTGGAAACACCATATATTTT. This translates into CASSQDRGITGNTIYF.

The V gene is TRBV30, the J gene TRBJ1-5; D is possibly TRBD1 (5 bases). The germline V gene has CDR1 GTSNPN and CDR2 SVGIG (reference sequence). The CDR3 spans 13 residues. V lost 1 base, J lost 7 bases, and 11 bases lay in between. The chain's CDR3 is CAWSGGPQQPQHF. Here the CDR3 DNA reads TGTGCCTGGAGTGGGGGACCCCAACAGCCCCAGCATTTT. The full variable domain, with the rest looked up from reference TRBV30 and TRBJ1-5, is SQTIHQWPATLVQPVGSPLSLECTVEGTSNPNLYWYRQAAGRGLQLLFYSVGIGQISSEVPQNLSASRPQDRQFILSSKKLLLSDSGFYLCAWSGGPQQPQHFGDGTRLSIL.

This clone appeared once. This CDR3 is CASSQDGVPGNTIYF. The DNA for the CDR3 is TGTGCCAGCAGCCAGGATGGGGTGCCTGGAAACACCATATATTTT. The chain uses TRBV7-9 and TRBJ1-3; D unresolved. Germline CDR1 is SEHNR and CDR2 is FQNEAQ (reference sequence). With 5 bases removed from V and 2 bases from J, the gap between germline ends came to 13 bases. This CDR3 has 15 amino acids.

Written as DNA, the CDR3 is TGCGCCAGCCGGGACAGCAATCAGCCCCAGCATTTT. Translating gives CASRDSNQPQHF. This chain uses TRBV10-1 with TRBJ1-5; possibly TRBD1 for D (5 bases). Trimming removed 8 bases at V and 1 base at J, with 6 bases between. The germline gives CDR1 WNHNN, CDR2 SYGVQD (reference sequence). The CDR3 covers 12 residues.

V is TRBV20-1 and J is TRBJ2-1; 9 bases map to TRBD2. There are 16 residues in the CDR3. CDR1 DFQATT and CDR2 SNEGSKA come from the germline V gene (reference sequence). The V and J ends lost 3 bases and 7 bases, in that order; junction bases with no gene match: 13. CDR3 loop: CSASSLGTSNVNEQFF. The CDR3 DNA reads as TGCAGTGCTAGTTCACTCGGGACTAGCAATGTAAATGAGCAGTTCTTC.

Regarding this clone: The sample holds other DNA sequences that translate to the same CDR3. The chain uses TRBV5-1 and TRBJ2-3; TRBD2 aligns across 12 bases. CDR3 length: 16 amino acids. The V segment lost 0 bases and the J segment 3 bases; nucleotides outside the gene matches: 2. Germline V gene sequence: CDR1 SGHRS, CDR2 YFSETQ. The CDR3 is CASSLGGLAGTDTQYF. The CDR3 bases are TGCGCCAGCAGCTTGGGTGGACTAGCGGGGACAGATACGCAGTATTTT.

CDR3 nucleotides: TGTGCCAGTAGTATACCCCTAGGTCAGCGGAATCAGCCCCAGCATTTT. It is translated as CASSIPLGQRNQPQHF. The chain uses TRBV19 and TRBJ1-5; no firm D call. V was clipped by 2 bases and J by 4 bases, with 15 bases between them. The germline CDR1 and CDR2 sequences are LNHDA and SQIVND (reference sequence). The CDR3 is made up of 16 amino acids.

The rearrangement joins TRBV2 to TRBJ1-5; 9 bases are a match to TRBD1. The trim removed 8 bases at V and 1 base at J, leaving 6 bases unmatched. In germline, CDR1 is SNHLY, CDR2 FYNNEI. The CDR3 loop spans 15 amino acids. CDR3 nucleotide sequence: TGTGCCAGCTATAAGGGACAGGGAAGCAATCAGCCCCAGCATTTT. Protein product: CASYKGQGSNQPQHF.